This T cell receptor beta chain was found in a study of regulatory T cells in long-lasting Graves disease. The germline CDR1 and CDR2 sequences are SGHAT and FQNNGV. The CDR3 is 16 residues long. The V end was cut by 4 bases, the J end by 4 bases, with 19 bases between. This clonotype has at least ten counts. Time point noted: newly diagnosed GD, antithyroid drugs for less than 3 months. Scientists built the TCR library using RNA that was extracted from PBMCs. Arm-PCR with iRepertoire HTBI primers amplified the CDR3 regions for these TCR beta libraries. Each CDR3 protein gets one entry after TCRdb re-called the multiplex PCR reads with MiXCR. The sample shows some 410,000 distinct CDR3 sequences, less than 20% of them seen only once. The data were also submitted as part of a second study, on T cells in Graves' hyperthyroidism and ophthalmopathy.

The sequence came from a woman aged 25 to 45 with Graves disease. The chain uses TRBV11-2 and TRBJ2-5; no clear D. This specimen consisted of peripheral blood mononuclear cells (PBMCs), obtained at new diagnosis, from a patient treated with antithyroid drugs. CDR3 nucleotides: TGTGCCAGCAGCTCCTCCTCCCAACGGCGAGGAGAGACCCAGTACTTC. This codes for CASSSSSQRRGETQYF.